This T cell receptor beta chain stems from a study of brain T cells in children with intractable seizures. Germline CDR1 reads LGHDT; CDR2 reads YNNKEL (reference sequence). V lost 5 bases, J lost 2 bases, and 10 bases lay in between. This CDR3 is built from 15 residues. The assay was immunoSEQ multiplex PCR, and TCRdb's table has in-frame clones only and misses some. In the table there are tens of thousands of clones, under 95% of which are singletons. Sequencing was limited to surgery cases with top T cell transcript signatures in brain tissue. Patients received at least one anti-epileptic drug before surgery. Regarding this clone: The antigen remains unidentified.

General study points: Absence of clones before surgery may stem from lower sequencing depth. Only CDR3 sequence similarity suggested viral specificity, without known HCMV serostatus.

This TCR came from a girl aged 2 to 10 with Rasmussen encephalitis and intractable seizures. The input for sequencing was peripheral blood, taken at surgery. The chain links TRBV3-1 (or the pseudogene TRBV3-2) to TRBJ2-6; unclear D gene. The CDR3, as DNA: TGTGCCAGCAGCTCCCCGTTTACTGGGGCCAACGTCCTGACTTTC. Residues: CASSSPFTGANVLTF.